This TCR beta chain is drawn from a study of shared clonotypes between healthy human individuals. The V end lost 5 bases, the J end lost 4 bases, and 26 bases lay between the germline ends. There are 19 residues in the CDR3. Germline assignment: CDR1 SGHTA and CDR2 FQGNSA. Repertoires were generated with immunoSEQ multiplex PCR, while TCRdb's copy carries only in-frame clones and drops some. This table holds some 1 million clones, roughly 75% found once. What was sequenced was memory CD4+ T cells sorted from blood. Subset: CD45RA-negative fraction. The gene calls are TRBV7-2 and TRBJ1-4; D gene uncertain. The receptor's source is a man aged 18 to 29 in good health. In DNA form, the CDR3 reads TGTGCCAGCAGCCCTCTTACTTTGAGCGGGGTGCTGGGTAATGAAAAACTGTTTTTT. It yields the protein CASSPLTLSGVLGNEKLFF.